This TCR beta chain came from a study of cytomegalovirus exposure and HLA in healthy donors. Study context: Earlier findings included 117 million unique TCR beta sequences obtained from 150 million to 200 million T cells.

Amplification used 60 Vbeta primers and 13 Jbeta primers. TCRdb's table, derived via immunoSEQ multiplex PCR, lists solely in-frame clones and lacks some. The profile covers roughly 120,000 clones, with roughly two thirds appearing a single time and about 8.3% taken by the ten largest. V was cut by 8 bases and J by 7 bases, with 24 bases left in between. The CDR3 runs to 15 residues. Germline V gene data show CDR1 as SQVTM and CDR2 as ANQGSEA. Comments on this clone: Its antigen is currently unknown.

Whole-study results and caveats: Analysis was performed later, and it showed HLA-associated TCR beta chains to be more clonally expanded than equally common others.

All the people who gave samples were healthy bone marrow donors. V gene TRBV29-1 combines with J gene TRBJ2-1, with a possible D match to TRBD1 (5 bases). The receptor was isolated from a man aged 18-30 years in good health and CMV-seropositive. Specimen: PBMCs. CDR3 coding DNA: TGCAGCACCTCAGAAGGGGTGCGGCGGTGGAATGAGCAGTTCTTC. Its translation is CSTSEGVRRWNEQFF.